The rows below give T cell receptor beta chains drawn from one sample of a study of graft-versus-host responses after intestinal transplantation. Their antigens are not known. Sequencing used immunoSEQ multiplex PCR; TCRdb keeps in-frame clones, though not all of them. The sample shows some 82,000 clones, 87% of them seen only once. Sequencing was performed on unstimulated CD8+ T cells sorted from spleen or lymph node cells, taken before transplant. The receptors stem from a human donor who was the organ donor for an intestinal transplant. The CDR3 runs from the conserved cysteine through the conserved F or W. The D gene is left open where the match is weak. Size is omitted from some rows. Given values are once, few, many or a class for expanded clones.

V gene	clone size	J gene	D gene	CDR3 DNA	CDR3 protein
TRBV6-5	few	TRBJ1-1	.	TGTGCCAGCAGTTTCCGGGACAACACTGAAGCTTTCTTT	CASSFRDNTEAFF
TRBV7-9	once	TRBJ2-7	.	TGTGCCAGCAGCTTTGTTGAGACGTACTCCTACGAGCAGTACTTC	CASSFVETYSYEQYF
TRBV6-1	.	TRBJ1-6	.	TGTGCCACCTATGCAAATGGCTATAATTCACCCCTCCACTTT	CATYANGYNSPLHF
TRBV4-2	.	TRBJ1-1	.	TGTGCCAGCAGCCAACGATCCCTTAAGCGGGTGAACACTGAAGCTTTCTTT	CASSQRSLKRVNTEAFF
TRBV7-2	once	TRBJ1-2	.	TGTGCCAGCAGCTTAACCCCCCCAGAAGCTAACTATGGCTACACCTTC	CASSLTPPEANYGYTF
TRBV23-1	.	TRBJ2-5	TRBD1	TGCGCCAGCAGTCAACCGGGGACAGGGAAAGAGACCCAGTACTTC	CASSQPGTGKETQYF
TRBV19	.	TRBJ1-2	.	TGTGCCACCCTCTCTCCTACAGGGCCTAACTATGGCTACACCTTC	CATLSPTGPNYGYTF
TRBV6-5	.	TRBJ1-4	.	TGTGCCAGCAGTTCTAGCGGGGGCCTGAGAAGTGAAAAACTGTTTTTT	CASSSSGGLRSEKLFF
TRBV27	.	TRBJ2-3	TRBD2	TGTGCCAGCAGTTTATTTGGGCGGGGGGGTAGCACAGATACGCAGTATTTT	CASSLFGRGGSTDTQYF
TRBV5-1	.	TRBJ1-1	TRBD1	TGCGCCAGCAGCTTGGATTGGGGACAGATGAACACTGAAGCTTTCTTT	CASSLDWGQMNTEAFF
TRBV28	.	TRBJ1-2	.	TGTGCCAGCAGTTTATGGGAAGACAGTCTCTCCCTTTATGGCTACACCTTC	CASSLWEDSLSLYGYTF
TRBV6-6	.	TRBJ1-5	.	TGTGCCAGCAGTCCAGGGGAGGGCAATCAGCCCCAGCATTTT	CASSPGEGNQPQHF
TRBV9	.	TRBJ1-1	.	TGTGCCAGCAGCGGGCCCGGGGGTCACACTGAAGCTTTCTTT	CASSGPGGHTEAFF
TRBV28	.	TRBJ2-7	TRBD1	TGTGCCAGCAGTCACCTCCCCCCTAAGACAGGGTGGTTCTCCTACGAGCAGTACTTC	CASSHLPPKTGWFSYEQYF
TRBV4-2	.	TRBJ1-6	.	TGTGCCAGCAGCCCCACAGCGAGGGGGATGCATTCACCCCTCCACTTT	CASSPTARGMHSPLHF
TRBV10-3	.	TRBJ2-2	.	TGTGCCATCAGTGTTTTGGGATATAACACCGGGGAGCTGTTTTTT	CAISVLGYNTGELFF
TRBV12-2	.	TRBJ1-3	.	TGTGCAAGTCGTGTGGGTGGAAACACCATATATTTT	CASRVGGNTIYF
TRBV27	.	TRBJ2-5	.	TGTGCCAGCAATGGAGAGACCCAGTACTTC	CASNGETQYF
TRBV5-1	.	TRBJ2-1	.	TGCGCCAGCAGCTTGGGAGGAACGGATGAGCAGTTCTTC	CASSLGGTDEQFF
TRBV7-9	.	TRBJ1-2	TRBD1	TGTGCCAGCAGCTTACCAACAGGGGGCAACGGCTACACCTTC	CASSLPTGGNGYTF
TRBV27	.	TRBJ2-5	.	TGTGCCAGCAGTTTTCGCCCATGGGGGACCCAGTACTTC	CASSFRPWGTQYF
TRBV5-5	.	TRBJ1-3	.	TGTGCCAGCAGCTTGGGAACAGACTCTGGAAACACCATATATTTT	CASSLGTDSGNTIYF
TRBV18	.	TRBJ2-7	.	TGTGCCAGCTCACCAGAACAGTACGAGCAGTACTTC	CASSPEQYEQYF
TRBV9	.	TRBJ1-5	.	TGTGCCAGTGGAGTCCGCTTATTTTTGGGCCAGCCCCAGCATTTT	CASGVRLFLGQPQHF
TRBV6-1	.	TRBJ2-7	.	TGTGCCAGCAGTGAAGACAGGTCCTACGAGCAGTACTTC	CASSEDRSYEQYF
TRBV14	.	TRBJ2-5	.	TGTGCCAGCAGCACCTATCTTCAGGAGACCCAGTACTTC	CASSTYLQETQYF
TRBV5-1	.	TRBJ2-2	.	TGCGCCAGCAGGCGGAACACCGGGGAGCTGTTTTTT	CASRRNTGELFF
TRBV30	.	TRBJ2-2	.	TGTGCCTGGAGTATGGACACCGGGGAGCTGTTTTTT	CAWSMDTGELFF
TRBV7-9	.	TRBJ2-5	.	TGTGCCAGCAGCTTAACCGCCCCTGAGACCCAGTACTTC	CASSLTAPETQYF
TRBV6-5	once	TRBJ1-5	.	TGTGCCAGCAGTTACCAGGGATTCAATCAGCCCCAGCATTTT	CASSYQGFNQPQHF
TRBV2	.	TRBJ1-1	.	TGTGCCAGCAGTGTGCCGTGGCTGAACACTGAAGCTTTCTTT	CASSVPWLNTEAFF
TRBV4-1	.	TRBJ2-7	TRBD2	TGCGCCAGCAGCCCGGGGGGTTACTCCTACGAGCAGTACTTC	CASSPGGYSYEQYF
TRBV28	medium-sized	TRBJ1-2	TRBD1	TGTGCCAGCAGTTCGTGGAGCCGGACAGCCAGGGGGCCTAACTATGGCTACACCTTC	CASSSWSRTARGPNYGYTF
TRBV27	.	TRBJ2-3	TRBD2	TGTGCCAGCAAGACTAGCGGGGGGGCAGATACGCAGTATTTT	CASKTSGGADTQYF
TRBV4-1	.	TRBJ1-2	.	TGCGCCAGCAGCCAAGTCCACAGTAACTATGGCTACACCTTC	CASSQVHSNYGYTF
TRBV30	.	TRBJ2-2	.	TGTGCCTGGAGTCCCCCTCCTACCCTGAACACCGGGGAGCTGTTTTTT	CAWSPPPTLNTGELFF
TRBV18	.	TRBJ2-7	.	TGTGCCAGCTCACCGGTTGAGTTGCCCTACGAGCAGTACTTC	CASSPVELPYEQYF
TRBV4-1	.	TRBJ1-1	TRBD1	TGCGCCAGCAGCCAAGTCGAGGGACAGGGAGTGGGCACTGAAGCTTTCTTT	CASSQVEGQGVGTEAFF
TRBV30	.	TRBJ1-2	.	TGTGCCTGGAAGAATCTAGAAGAAAGACACTATGGCTACACCTTC	CAWKNLEERHYGYTF
TRBV6-4	.	TRBJ2-3	.	TGTGCCAGCAGTGACGATAAGGACACAGATACGCAGTATTTT	CASSDDKDTDTQYF
TRBV19	.	TRBJ1-3	TRBD1	TGTGCCAGTGGGCAGGGGGCGAATTCTGGAAACACCATATATTTT	CASGQGANSGNTIYF